The clone carrying this T cell receptor beta chain was seen a handful of times. CDR3 and TCR beta VDJ profiling relied on genomic DNA as the template. TCRdb analysed the reads with MiXCR anew, one entry per CDR3 protein. The table lists 250,000 to 350,000 distinct CDR3 sequences, 50% to 70% of them singletons. This sample was included in a study of CD8+CD57+ T cells in acquired aplastic anemia. The V end lost 1 base, the J end lost 5 bases, and 5 bases lay between the germline ends. Germline V gene lookup returns CDR1 SGHDN and CDR2 FVKESK. This CDR3 has 12 residues. The chain carries TRBV14 and TRBJ2-5, with D unclear. Sequencing used sorted CD4+, CD8+, or CD8+CD57+ T cells (not recorded which) from PBMCs. This receptor was obtained from a human donor with severe aplastic anemia or a healthy control (not recorded which). CDR3 loop: CASSQVLETQYF. Written as DNA, the CDR3 is TGTGCCAGCAGCCAAGTCTTGGAGACCCAGTACTTC.